The rows below give T cell receptor beta chains drawn from one sample of a study of neurological immune-mediated disorders. TCRdb reprocessed the 5' RACE reads via MiXCR and lists one record per CDR3 protein. Of 50,000 or so distinct CDR3 sequences in the sample, roughly 13% are singletons; the top ten hold roughly 4.5%. Sequences were obtained from PBMCs. The receptors shown here come from a male donor with HTLV-1-associated myelopathy (HAM/TSP). Both conserved end residues are part of each CDR3. D genes are given only for firm matches. A clone size is listed for some rows: how often the clone was seen (once, few, many), or a class if it is expanded.

NA	many	TRBJ1-5	TRBV5-1	TGCGCCAGCAGGTTGGGGACGTCGGGCCTCCAGCATTTT	CASRLGTSGLQHF
NA	many	TRBJ2-1	TRBV20-1	TGCAGTGCTAGGGACCTAGCAGTGGCGAGCTCCTACAATGAGCAGTTCTTC	CSARDLAVASSYNEQFF
NA	many	TRBJ1-3	TRBV3-1	TGTGCCAGCACCCCTAGGGGCTCTGGAAACACCATATATTTT	CASTPRGSGNTIYF
NA	many	TRBJ2-5	TRBV5-1	TGCGCCAGCAGCATGGAGGGTTTGAAAGCGGAGACCCAGTACTTC	CASSMEGLKAETQYF
NA	many	TRBJ2-2	TRBV7-2	TGTGCCAGCAGCCAGCAAGGGGGGGACAGGGAGCTGTTTTTT	CASSQQGGDRELFF
NA	many	TRBJ2-3	TRBV7-9	TGTGCCAGCAGCTTAGAAGCAGGGACGCAGTATTTT	CASSLEAGTQYF
NA	many	TRBJ1-5	TRBV27	TGTGCCCCTGGGCCTCGGGGGGTCTACAATCAGCCCCAGCATTTT	CAPGPRGVYNQPQHF
TRBD2	many	TRBJ2-4	TRBV5-1	TGCGCCAGCAGCCCACGAAGCGGGGGGCTAGCCAAAAACATTCAGTACTTC	CASSPRSGGLAKNIQYF
NA	many	TRBJ2-5	TRBV20-1	TGCAGTGCTAGCCTATTAGCTGGGGAGACCCAGTACTTC	CSASLLAGETQYF
NA	many	TRBJ2-7	TRBV7-2	TGTGCCAGCAGCTTACAACAGGGTTACGAGCAGTACTTC	CASSLQQGYEQYF
NA	once	TRBJ2-2	TRBV29-1	TGCAGCGTAGGGGTAGGAAACACCGGGGAGCTGTTTTTT	CSVGVGNTGELFF
NA	many	TRBJ1-1	TRBV7-2	TGTGCCAGCAGCTCGGTTGACAAGGGATGGGCTTTCTTT	CASSSVDKGWAFF
NA	many	TRBJ1-5	TRBV9	TGTGCCAGCAGCGCAGTGGACGATCAGCCCCAGCATTTT	CASSAVDDQPQHF
TRBD2	many	TRBJ2-5	TRBV20-1	TGCAGTGCCTCCCCGCGGCGGGGGGCTCGGGAGACCCAGTACTTC	CSASPRRGARETQYF
NA	many	TRBJ2-3	TRBV28	TGTGCCAGCAGCACCAGCCCAAATACGCAGTATTTT	CASSTSPNTQYF
NA	once	TRBJ1-1	TRBV7-9	TGTGCCAGCAGCGGGCAATTGGGGTCGAACACTGAAGCTTTCTTT	CASSGQLGSNTEAFF
NA	NA	TRBJ2-3	TRBV5-1	TGCGCCAGCAGCCTGGTCGGGCAAGATACGCAGTATTTT	CASSLVGQDTQYF
NA	many	TRBJ2-3	TRBV4-3	TGCGCCAGCAGCCAAGTCACGGGGGCCCCAGATACGCAGTATTTT	CASSQVTGAPDTQYF
NA	many	TRBJ2-2	TRBV11-3	TGTGCCAGCAGCTTAGGACGGAACACCGGGGAGCTGTTTTTT	CASSLGRNTGELFF
NA	many	TRBJ1-3	TRBV20-1	TGCAGTGCTAGGTCGGCGGAGAATGGAAACACCATATATTTT	CSARSAENGNTIYF
TRBD1	many	TRBJ1-1	TRBV29-1	TGCAGCGTGGACAGGCGCAACACTGAAGCTTTCTTT	CSVDRRNTEAFF
TRBD2	NA	TRBJ2-5	TRBV20-1	TGCAGTGCTACTCTAGCGGGGGGGCCAGGGGAGACCCAGTACTTC	CSATLAGGPGETQYF
NA	many	TRBJ1-1	TRBV5-1	TGCGCCAGCAGCCCTATGACAGCGAACACTGAAGCTTTCTTT	CASSPMTANTEAFF
NA	many	TRBJ2-7	TRBV5-1	TGCGCCAGCAGCTTGGCCCAGGGGACTTCCGAGCAGTACTTC	CASSLAQGTSEQYF
NA	many	TRBJ2-3	TRBV7-7	TGTGCCAGCAGCCCAGTCCCCCCCGATACGCAGTATTTT	CASSPVPPDTQYF
TRBD1	many	TRBJ2-7	TRBV7-2	TGTGCCAGCAGCCGGGACAGGGGGTCCTACGAGCAGTACTTC	CASSRDRGSYEQYF
TRBD1	many	TRBJ2-1	TRBV7-2	TGTGCCAGCAGCTTGGACAGGGTAGGCAATGAGCAGTTCTTC	CASSLDRVGNEQFF
NA	many	TRBJ1-2	TRBV5-1	TGCGCCAGCAGCCCACAGGGTGGTGACTATGGCTACACCTTC	CASSPQGGDYGYTF
TRBD1	NA	TRBJ2-7	TRBV20-1	TGCAGTGCTCCCGGGACAGACGGTGAGCAGTACTTC	CSAPGTDGEQYF
NA	many	TRBJ1-5	TRBV5-1	TGCGCCAGCAGCTTAGGGGGTAACAATCAGCCCCAGCATTTT	CASSLGGNNQPQHF
NA	many	TRBJ1-5	TRBV27	TGTGCCAGCAGTTTAAACGACGGACGTCAGCCCCAGCATTTT	CASSLNDGRQPQHF
NA	many	TRBJ2-2	TRBV12-3/TRBV12-4	TGTGCCAGCTTAGCCCCCCGGGGTGAGGAGACCGGGGAGCTGTTTTTT	CASLAPRGEETGELFF
TRBD2	many	TRBJ2-3	TRBV20-1	TGCAGTGCTAGACTAGCGGGCGGCCTAAAGCCGGGGGGTACGCAGTATTTT	CSARLAGGLKPGGTQYF
NA	many	TRBJ2-1	TRBV24-1	TGTGCCACCAGTGATTCCCCCTACAATGAGCAGTTCTTC	CATSDSPYNEQFF
NA	many	TRBJ2-1	TRBV5-6	TGTGCCAGCAGCCTTTATACGAGGGATGAGCAGTTCTTC	CASSLYTRDEQFF
TRBD1	many	TRBJ1-2	TRBV20-1	TGCAGTGCCCAACAGGGGACCGCCTATGGCTACACCTTC	CSAQQGTAYGYTF
NA	many	TRBJ2-5	TRBV28	TGTGCCAGCAGCCCCCCCGGACAGCCGACCCAGTACTTC	CASSPPGQPTQYF
NA	NA	TRBJ2-1	TRBV7-3	TGTGCCAGCAGCTTAATTCCCCGCGATGAGCAGTTCTTC	CASSLIPRDEQFF
NA	many	TRBJ2-7	TRBV20-1	TGCAGTGCCTGGGATCGCTACGAGCAGTACTTC	CSAWDRYEQYF
TRBD1	many	TRBJ1-2	TRBV20-1	TGCAGTGCTAGAGGTCCGGGACAGGGTTTAAACTATGGCTACACCTTC	CSARGPGQGLNYGYTF
NA	many	TRBJ1-1	TRBV12-3/TRBV12-4	TGTGCCAGCAGACGACAGTTGATGAACACTGAAGCTTTCTTT	CASRRQLMNTEAFF